One and the same sample provided the 14 T cell receptor beta chains below, sequenced in a study of Graves' ophthalmopathy and Graves' hyperthyroidism. Using RNA transcripts, the TCR beta CDR3 regions were amplified. After a first-round RT-PCR with HTBI primers, a second-round multiplex PCR was run. Using its own MiXCR run on the multiplex PCR reads, TCRdb lists one record per CDR3 protein. This sample has around 1,000,000 distinct CDR3 sequences; around a third occur once, and the top ten carry 8.5% to 14%. The sample taken for sequencing was peripheral blood or thyroid tissue (not recorded which). The receptors shown here come from an adult man with Graves' hyperthyroidism.

This chain joins TRBV2 and TRBJ2-5, with D unclear. The germline V gene encodes CDR1 SNHLY and CDR2 FYNNEI. Trimming shortened V by 8 bases and J by 6 bases, and 13 bases separated the two germline ends. CDR3 size: 12 residues. CDR3: CASENGGKTQYF. Written as DNA, the CDR3 is TGTGCCAGCGAGAATGGTGGAAAGACCCAGTACTTC.

As to this clonotype: The germline gene is not matched at one end of the junction; a read error may be the cause. The chain couples TRBV7-2 to TRBJ2-5, with 10 nucleotides matching TRBD2. The CDR3 runs 17 residues. Per germline, CDR1 SGHTA and CDR2 FQGNSA. CDR3 loop: CASSPRAGGRFQETRYF. CDR3 bases: TGTGCCAGCAGCCCGCGAGCGGGGGGGCGGTTCCAAGAGACCCGGTACTTC.

V and J are TRBV19 and TRBJ1-2; 7 nucleotides align to TRBD1. V gave up 4 bases and J gave up 3 bases; unmatched junction bases: 8. The germline V gene has CDR1 LNHDA and CDR2 SQIVND (reference sequence). The CDR3 runs 15 residues. This CDR3 reads CASSTWDSRYYGYTF. The CDR3 nucleotides read TGTGCCAGTAGTACTTGGGACAGCCGATACTATGGCTACACCTTC.

Only one count was recorded for this clonotype. A single base separates this from a much larger clone, so it may be a read error. The V call is TRBV13, the J call TRBJ1-2, with D possibly matching TRBD1 (5 bases). Germline loops: CDR1 PRHDT, CDR2 FYEKMQ (reference sequence). CDR3 length equals 17 residues. CDR3 bases: TGTGCCAGCAGCTCGACGAGATCAGGGAACACTATGGGTGGCCACACCTTC. Translating it yields CASSSTRSGNTMGGHTF.

This clonotype showed up just a few times. The chain uses TRBV4-1 and TRBJ1-6, with D maybe TRBD1 (5 bases). V lost 1 base, J lost 7 bases, and 11 bases lay in between. The germline V gene has CDR1 MGHRA and CDR2 YSYEKL. The CDR3 is 15 amino acids. CDR3: CASSQATEQNSPLHF. CDR3 bases: TGCGCCAGCAGCCAAGCGACAGAGCAAAATTCACCCCTCCACTTT.

The J gene is TRBJ2-7, the V gene TRBV20-1; the D gene is possibly TRBD2 (6 bases). With 1 base removed from V and 2 bases from J, the gap between germline ends came to 15 bases. CDR1 and CDR2 from the germline V gene are DFQATT and SNEGSKA (reference sequence). This CDR3 spans 15 amino acids. CDR3 coding DNA: TGCAGTGCTAGAGCCCTCCTGACTAGTACCTACGAGCAGTACTTC. Translating it yields CSARALLTSTYEQYF.

This clonotype was seen repeatedly, ten times or more. This chain uses TRBV20-1 with TRBJ1-5, with unresolved D. With 5 bases removed from V and 3 bases from J, the gap between germline ends came to 8 bases. Germline loops: CDR1 DFQATT, CDR2 SNEGSKA (reference sequence). The CDR3 runs to 12 residues. CDR3 sequence reads: CSAQDTNQPQHF. The DNA of the CDR3 is TGCAGTGCTCAAGACACCAATCAGCCCCAGCATTTT.

The chain has TRBV11-2 and TRBJ1-6; D is uncertain. Trimming left V 6 bases short and J 4 bases short, with 13 bases between. Germline-derived CDR1 and CDR2 are SGHAT and FQNNGV. This CDR3 is built from 15 residues. CDR3 coding DNA: TGTGCCAGCAGACAAGATCTTGGTTATAATTCACCCCTCCACTTT. Translation gives CASRQDLGYNSPLHF. Combining the CDR3 with reference TRBV11-2 and TRBJ1-6 gives the whole variable domain EAGVAQSPRYKIIEKRQSVAFWCNPISGHATLYWYQQILGQGPKLLIQFQNNGVVDDSQLPKDRFSAERLKGVDSTLKIQPAKLEDSAVYLCASRQDLGYNSPLHFGNGTRLTVT.

V gene TRBV5-6 combines with J gene TRBJ2-7; TRBD2 matches 11 bases. Per the germline V gene, CDR1 is SGHDT and CDR2 is YYEEEE. Germline trimming cut 3 bases from V and 3 bases from J; bases unmatched to any gene: 5. The CDR3 has 15 amino acids. CDR3 loop: CASSYASGGIYEQYF. The CDR3 DNA is TGTGCCAGCAGCTACGCTAGCGGGGGGATCTACGAGCAGTACTTC.

The chain carries TRBV5-1 and TRBJ2-5, with TRBD1 matching over 7 bases. CDR3 size: 14 residues. V shed 1 base, J shed 3 bases, and the junction held 3 bases outside the gene matches. The germline gives CDR1 SGHRS, CDR2 YFSETQ. The CDR3 region has the DNA TGCGCCAGCAGCTTGAAAGGGACAGAAGAGACCCAGTACTTC. This codes for CASSLKGTEETQYF.

The chain has TRBV28 and TRBJ2-7; D is perhaps TRBD1 (6 bases). CDR3 length: 13 residues. Per the germline V gene, CDR1 is MDHEN and CDR2 is SYDVKM. Trimming stripped 3 bases from V and 9 bases from J, with 15 bases between. The CDR3 spells CASSLNRDLGQYF. The CDR3 DNA reads as TGTGCCAGCAGTTTGAACAGGGATCTGGGGCAGTACTTC. Looking up the rest from reference TRBV28 and TRBJ2-7 gives the full variable domain: DVKVTQSSRYLVKRTGEKVFLECVQDMDHENMFWYRQDPGLGLRLIYFSYDVKMKEKGDIPEGYSVSREKKERFSLILESASTNQTSMYLCASSLNRDLGQYFGPGTRLTVT.

At least ten counts were recorded for this clonotype. The V and J genes are TRBV20-1 and TRBJ2-7, with D possibly TRBD1 on 6 matching bases. There are 13 residues in the CDR3. The V gene's germline CDR1 is DFQATT and CDR2 SNEGSKA (reference sequence). Trimming pared 6 bases from V and 2 bases from J, leaving 14 bases between. CDR3 DNA: TGCAGTGCCCGGACAGCGTACGCCTACGAGCAGTACTTC. The encoded protein is CSARTAYAYEQYF.

The sample holds many counts of this clonotype. CDR3 loop: CASSYLGTGRNQPQHF. DNA of the CDR3: TGTGCCAGCAGCTATCTCGGGACAGGACGCAATCAGCCCCAGCATTTT. The chain has TRBV6-6 and TRBJ1-5, with TRBD1 identical over 8 bases. In germline, CDR1 is MNHNY, CDR2 SVGAGI (reference sequence). V shed 6 bases, J shed 2 bases, and the junction held 9 bases outside the gene matches. This CDR3 contains 16 residues.

This chain uses TRBV29-1 with TRBJ1-1; TRBD1 is a possible D gene (5 bases). The CDR3 consists of 13 residues. The germline V gene encodes CDR1 SQVTM and CDR2 ANQGSEA. V was shortened by 4 bases and J by 1 base, with 10 bases between the two germline ends. This CDR3 is CSVVSGANTEAFF. CDR3 DNA: TGCAGCGTTGTCTCTGGGGCGAACACTGAAGCTTTCTTT.